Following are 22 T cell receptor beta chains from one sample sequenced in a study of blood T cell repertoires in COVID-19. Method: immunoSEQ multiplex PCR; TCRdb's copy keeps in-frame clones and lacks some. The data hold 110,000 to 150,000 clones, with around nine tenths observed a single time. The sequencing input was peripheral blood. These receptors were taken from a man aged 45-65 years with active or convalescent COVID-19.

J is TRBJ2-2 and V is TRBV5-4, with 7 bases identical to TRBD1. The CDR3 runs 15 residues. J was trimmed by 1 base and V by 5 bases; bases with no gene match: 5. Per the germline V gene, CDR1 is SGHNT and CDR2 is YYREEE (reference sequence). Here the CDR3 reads CASSRDRENTGELFF. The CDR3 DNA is TGTGCCAGCAGTCGCGACAGGGAGAACACCGGGGAGCTGTTTTTT.

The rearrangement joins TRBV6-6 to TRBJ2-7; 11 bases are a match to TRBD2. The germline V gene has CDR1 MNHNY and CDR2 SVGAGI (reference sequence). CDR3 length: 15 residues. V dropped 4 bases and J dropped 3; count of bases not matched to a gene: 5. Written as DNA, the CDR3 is TGTGCCAGCAGTTTCCGGACTAGCGGGTACTACGAGCAGTACTTC. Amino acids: CASSFRTSGYYEQYF.

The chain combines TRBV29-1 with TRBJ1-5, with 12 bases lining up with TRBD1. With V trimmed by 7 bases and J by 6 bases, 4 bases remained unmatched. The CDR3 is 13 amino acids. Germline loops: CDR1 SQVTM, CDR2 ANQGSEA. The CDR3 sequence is CSGGQGAGQPQHF. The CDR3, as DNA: TGCAGCGGGGGACAGGGGGCGGGTCAGCCCCAGCATTTT. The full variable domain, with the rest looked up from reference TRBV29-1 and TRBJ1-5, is SAVISQKPSRDICQRGTSLTIQCQVDSQVTMMFWYRQQPGQSLTLIATANQGSEATYESGFVIDKFPISRPNLTFSTLTVSNMSPEDSSIYLCSGGQGAGQPQHFGDGTRLSIL.

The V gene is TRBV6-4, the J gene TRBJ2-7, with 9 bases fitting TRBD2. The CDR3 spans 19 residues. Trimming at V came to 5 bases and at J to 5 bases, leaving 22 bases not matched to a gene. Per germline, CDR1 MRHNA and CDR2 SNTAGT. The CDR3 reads CASSRPDVHGSGRNHEQYF. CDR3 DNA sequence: TGTGCCAGCAGTCGTCCGGACGTCCACGGGAGCGGGAGGAATCACGAGCAGTACTTC.

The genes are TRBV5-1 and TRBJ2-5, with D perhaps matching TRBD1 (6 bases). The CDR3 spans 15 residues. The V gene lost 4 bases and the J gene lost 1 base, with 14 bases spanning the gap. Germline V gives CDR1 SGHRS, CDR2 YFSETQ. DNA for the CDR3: TGCGCCAGCAGCCCCGCAAGAGGGGGCCAAGAGACCCAGTACTTC. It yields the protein CASSPARGGQETQYF.

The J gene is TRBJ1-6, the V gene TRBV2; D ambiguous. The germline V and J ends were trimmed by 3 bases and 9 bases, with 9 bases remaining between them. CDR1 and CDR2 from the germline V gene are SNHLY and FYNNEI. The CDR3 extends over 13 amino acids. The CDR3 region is CASSESMSSPLHF. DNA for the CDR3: TGTGCCAGCAGTGAGTCGATGAGTTCACCCCTCCACTTT.

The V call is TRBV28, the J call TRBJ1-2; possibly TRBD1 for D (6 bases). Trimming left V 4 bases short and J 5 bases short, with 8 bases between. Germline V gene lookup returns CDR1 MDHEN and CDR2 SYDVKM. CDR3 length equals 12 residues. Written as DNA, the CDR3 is TGTGCCAGCAGTTGGCAGGGGTATGGCTACACCTTC. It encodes CASSWQGYGYTF.

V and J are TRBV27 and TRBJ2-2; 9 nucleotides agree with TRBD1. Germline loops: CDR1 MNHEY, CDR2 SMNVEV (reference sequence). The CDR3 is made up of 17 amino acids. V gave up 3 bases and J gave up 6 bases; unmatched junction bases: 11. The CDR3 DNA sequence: TGTGCCAGCAGTTTTAGTATGGGACAGGGAACGGCCGGGGAGCTGTTTTTT. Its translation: CASSFSMGQGTAGELFF.

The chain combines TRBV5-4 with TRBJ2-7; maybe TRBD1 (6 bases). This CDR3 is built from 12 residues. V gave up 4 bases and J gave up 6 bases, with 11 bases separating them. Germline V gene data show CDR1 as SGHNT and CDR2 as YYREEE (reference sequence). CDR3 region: CASSAGTREQYF. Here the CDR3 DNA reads TGTGCCAGCAGCGCAGGGACACGCGAGCAGTACTTC.

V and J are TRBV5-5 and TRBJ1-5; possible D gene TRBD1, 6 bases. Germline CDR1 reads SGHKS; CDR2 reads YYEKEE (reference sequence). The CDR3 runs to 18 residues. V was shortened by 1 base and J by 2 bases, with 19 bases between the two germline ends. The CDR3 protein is CASSLLPGEIWGNQPQHF. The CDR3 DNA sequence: TGTGCCAGCAGCTTGCTTCCAGGGGAAATATGGGGCAATCAGCCCCAGCATTTT. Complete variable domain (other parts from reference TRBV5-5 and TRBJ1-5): DAGVTQSPTHLIKTRGQQVTLRCSPISGHKSVSWYQQVLGQGPQFIFQYYEKEERGRGNFPDRFSARQFPNYSSELNVNALLLGDSALYLCASSLLPGEIWGNQPQHFGDGTRLSIL.

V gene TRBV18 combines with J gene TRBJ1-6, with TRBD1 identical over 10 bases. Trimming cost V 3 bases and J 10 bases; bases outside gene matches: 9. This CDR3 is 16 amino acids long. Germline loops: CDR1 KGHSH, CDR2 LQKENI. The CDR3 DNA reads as TGTGCCAGCTCACCGAACTGGGACAGGGGACGGTCACCCCTCCACTTT. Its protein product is CASSPNWDRGRSPLHF. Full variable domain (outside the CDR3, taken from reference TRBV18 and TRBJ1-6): NAGVMQNPRHLVRRRGQEARLRCSPMKGHSHVYWYRQLPEEGLKFMVYLQKENIIDESGMPKERFSAEFPKEGPSILRIQQVVRGDSAAYFCASSPNWDRGRSPLHFGNGTRLTVT.

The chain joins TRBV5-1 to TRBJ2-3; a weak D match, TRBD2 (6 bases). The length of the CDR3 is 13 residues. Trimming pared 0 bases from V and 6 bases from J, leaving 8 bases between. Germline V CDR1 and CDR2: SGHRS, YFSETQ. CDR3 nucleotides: TGCGCCAGCAGCTTGGAAAGCGGGGATACGCAGTATTTT. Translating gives CASSLESGDTQYF.

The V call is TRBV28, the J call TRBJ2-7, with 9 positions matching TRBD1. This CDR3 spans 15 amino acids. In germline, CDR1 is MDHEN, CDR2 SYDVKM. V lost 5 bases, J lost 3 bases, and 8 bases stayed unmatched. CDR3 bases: TGTGCCAGCAGTCCGCCGGGACAGGGTGGCTACGAGCAGTACTTC. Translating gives CASSPPGQGGYEQYF.

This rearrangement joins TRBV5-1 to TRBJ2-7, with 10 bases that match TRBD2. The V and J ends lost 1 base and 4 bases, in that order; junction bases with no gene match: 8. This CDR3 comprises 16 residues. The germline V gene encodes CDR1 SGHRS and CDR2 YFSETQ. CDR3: CASSLRPAGGPYEQYF. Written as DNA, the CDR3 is TGCGCCAGCAGCTTGAGACCAGCGGGAGGGCCGTACGAGCAGTACTTC.

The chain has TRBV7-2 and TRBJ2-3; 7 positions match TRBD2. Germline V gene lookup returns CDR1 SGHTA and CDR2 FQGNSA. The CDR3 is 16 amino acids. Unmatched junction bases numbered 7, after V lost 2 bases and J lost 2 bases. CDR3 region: CASSLKLAEITDTQYF. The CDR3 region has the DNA TGTGCCAGCAGCTTAAAGCTAGCGGAGATCACAGATACGCAGTATTTT.

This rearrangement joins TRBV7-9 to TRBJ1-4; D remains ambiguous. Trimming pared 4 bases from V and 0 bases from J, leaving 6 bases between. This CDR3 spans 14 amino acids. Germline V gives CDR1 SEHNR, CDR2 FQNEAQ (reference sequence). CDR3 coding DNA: TGTGCCAGCAGCTACGCAGCAACTAATGAAAAACTGTTTTTT. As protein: CASSYAATNEKLFF.

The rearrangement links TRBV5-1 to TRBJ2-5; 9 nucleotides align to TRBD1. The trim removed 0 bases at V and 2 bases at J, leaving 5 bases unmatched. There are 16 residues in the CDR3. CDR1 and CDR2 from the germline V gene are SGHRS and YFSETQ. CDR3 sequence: CASSLAGTGIQETQYF. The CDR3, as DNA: TGCGCCAGCAGCTTGGCCGGGACAGGGATACAAGAGACCCAGTACTTC.

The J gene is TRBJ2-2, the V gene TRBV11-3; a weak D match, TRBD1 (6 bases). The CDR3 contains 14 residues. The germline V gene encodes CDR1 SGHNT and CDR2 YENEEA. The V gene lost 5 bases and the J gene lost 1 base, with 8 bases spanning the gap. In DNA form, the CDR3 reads TGTGCCAGCAGCCCGGGACAGAACACCGGGGAGCTGTTTTTT. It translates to CASSPGQNTGELFF.

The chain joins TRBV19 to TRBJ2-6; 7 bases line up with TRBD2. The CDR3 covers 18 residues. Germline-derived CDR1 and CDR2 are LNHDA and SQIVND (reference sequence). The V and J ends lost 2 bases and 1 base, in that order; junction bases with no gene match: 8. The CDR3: CASSISGGTWSGANVLTF. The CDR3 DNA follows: TGTGCCAGTAGTATATCGGGAGGTACCTGGTCTGGGGCCAACGTCCTGACTTTC.

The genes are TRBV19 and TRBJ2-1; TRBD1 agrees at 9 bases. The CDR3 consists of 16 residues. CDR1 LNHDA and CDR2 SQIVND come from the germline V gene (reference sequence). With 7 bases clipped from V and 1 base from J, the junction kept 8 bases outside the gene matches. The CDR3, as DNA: TGTGCCAGTAACGTAGTGGGACAGGGTTCCTACAATGAGCAGTTCTTC. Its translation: CASNVVGQGSYNEQFF. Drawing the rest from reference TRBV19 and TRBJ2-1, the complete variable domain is DGGITQSPKYLFRKEGQNVTLSCEQNLNHDAMYWYRQDPGQGLRLIYYSQIVNDFQKGDIAEGYSVSREKKESFPLTVTSAQKNPTAFYLCASNVVGQGSYNEQFFGPGTRLTVL.

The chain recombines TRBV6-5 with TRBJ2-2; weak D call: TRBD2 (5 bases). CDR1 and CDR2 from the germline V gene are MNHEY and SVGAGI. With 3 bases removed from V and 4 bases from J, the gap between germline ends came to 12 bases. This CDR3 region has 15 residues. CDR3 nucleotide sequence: TGTGCCAGCAGTTATCTTAGCGCCGGCACCGGGGAGCTGTTTTTT. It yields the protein CASSYLSAGTGELFF.

The CDR3 protein is CASSNYQWDRVYYGYTF. The CDR3 region has the DNA TGTGCCAGCAGTAACTACCAATGGGACAGGGTTTACTATGGCTACACCTTC. The genes are TRBV9 and TRBJ1-2; 9 bases match TRBD1. The V and J ends lost 5 bases and 3 bases, in that order; junction bases with no gene match: 14. This CDR3 contains 17 residues. CDR1 and CDR2 (germline): SGDLS, YYNGEE. The full variable domain, completed using reference TRBV9 and TRBJ1-2, is DSGVTQTPKHLITATGQRVTLRCSPRSGDLSVYWYQQSLDQGLQFLIQYYNGEERAKGNILERFSAQQFPDLHSELNLSSLELGDSALYFCASSNYQWDRVYYGYTFGSGTRLTVV.